These 4 T cell receptor beta chains share one sample of origin, sequenced in a study of shared clonotypes between healthy human individuals. Terminally differentiated effector memory CD45RA+ cells were excluded from the naive CD8 cells, which were CD45RO-negative and positively selected for CCR7. Generated by immunoSEQ multiplex PCR, the TCRdb table keeps only in-frame clones and is missing some. The sample has around 2,000,000 clones, approximately 94% seen once; the top ten hold around 1%. Sequencing used naive CD8+ T cells sorted from blood. These receptors were obtained from a man between 18 and 29 years old in good health.

This chain links TRBV5-1 with TRBJ2-1; D ambiguous. The CDR3 has 13 amino acids. Trimming removed 1 base at V and 8 bases at J, with 10 bases between. In germline, CDR1 is SGHRS, CDR2 YFSETQ. The CDR3 bases are TGCGCCAGCAGCTTGAGGTTTATTCATGAGCAGTTCTTC. Protein product: CASSLRFIHEQFF.

This clone came up once. The V and J genes are TRBV6-1 and TRBJ2-2, with D possibly being TRBD1 or TRBD2 (5 bases each). Trimming removed 2 bases at V and 3 bases at J, with 16 bases between. Per the germline V gene, CDR1 is MNHNS and CDR2 is SASEGT. The CDR3 runs to 17 residues. The CDR3 DNA reads as TGTGCCAGCAGTGAACTAGGTGGGGGTTTGGACACCGGGGAGCTGTTTTTT. This translates into CASSELGGGLDTGELFF.

The chain carries TRBV4-1 and TRBJ2-7, with 10 bases fitting TRBD2. CDR3 size: 15 residues. Looked up from germline, CDR1 is MGHRA and CDR2 is YSYEKL. Trimming took 5 bases from V and 2 from J; bases not matched to a gene: 6. The CDR3 DNA is TGCGCCAGCAGCGAGACTAGCGGGTACACCTACGAGCAGTACTTC. Translation: CASSETSGYTYEQYF.

The rearrangement links TRBV13 to TRBJ2-5, with 7 nucleotides matching TRBD1. Germline loops: CDR1 PRHDT, CDR2 FYEKMQ (reference sequence). V lost 5 bases, J lost 4 bases, and 10 bases stayed unmatched. The CDR3 extends over 15 amino acids. The CDR3 bases are TGTGCCAGCAGCGTGACAAGGGGGCGGGTAGAGACCCAGTACTTC. Translated: CASSVTRGRVETQYF.